These 31 T cell receptor beta chains were all obtained from the same sample, sequenced in a study of identifying expanded T cells in peripheral blood. Assay: immunoSEQ multiplex PCR; the TCRdb copy retains only in-frame clones and omits some. The sample carries 51,000 or so clones, less than 85% recorded once. The specimen was blood. All receptors derive from a person aged 18-70 years in good health.

This clone was seen once. This chain's CDR3 is CASSYGSFANTGELFF. DNA of the CDR3: TGTGCCAGCAGTTACGGGTCGTTCGCGAACACCGGGGAGCTGTTTTTT. V usage is TRBV6-5 and J usage is TRBJ2-2; unclear D gene. Germline CDR1 MNHEY, CDR2 SVGAGI. The V end lost 2 bases, the J end lost 0 bases, and 10 bases lay between the germline ends. This CDR3 has 16 residues.

The rearrangement joins TRBV10-3 to TRBJ2-5, with 9 bases fitting TRBD1. The V gene's germline CDR1 is ENHRY and CDR2 SYGVKD. The CDR3 covers 17 residues. After removal of 4 bases from V and 5 bases from J, the junction contained 14 bases not matched to a gene. In nucleotides, the CDR3 is TGTGCCATCAGTGGTAGATTGGGACAGGGAAAGTCGGAGACCCAGTACTTC. Residues: CAISGRLGQGKSETQYF.

The gene calls are TRBV7-8 and TRBJ2-7; TRBD2 is a possible D gene (5 bases). V lost 1 base, J lost 3 bases, and 16 bases lay in between. This CDR3 is built from 16 residues. Germline-derived CDR1 and CDR2 are SGHVS and FQNEAQ. CDR3 residues: CASSLEDGEGLYEQYF. The CDR3 DNA sequence: TGTGCCAGCAGCTTAGAAGACGGGGAAGGCCTCTACGAGCAGTACTTC.

The chain links TRBV5-1 to TRBJ2-2; weak D call: TRBD1 (6 bases). The CDR3 is 15 residues long. Trimming cost V 2 bases and J 9 bases, with 17 bases left between them. Per the germline V gene, CDR1 is SGHRS and CDR2 is YFSETQ. CDR3 sequence: CASSLGQGSWRELFF. CDR3 nucleotide sequence: TGCGCCAGCAGCTTAGGGCAGGGGTCTTGGCGGGAGCTGTTTTTT.

This chain uses TRBV5-4 with TRBJ1-1; D gene uncertain. The CDR3 length is 13 residues. Between the trimmed V and J ends, which lost 0 bases and 5 bases, there was a span of 8 bases. Germline CDR1 is SGHNT and CDR2 is YYREEE (reference sequence). CDR3 sequence (DNA): TGTGCCAGCAGCTTGGGTCTACCGACTGAAGCTTTCTTT. As protein: CASSLGLPTEAFF.

J is TRBJ2-6 and V is TRBV4-2; no clear D gene. This CDR3 contains 15 residues. Germline assignment: CDR1 LGHNA and CDR2 YNFKEQ. V was cut by 1 base and J by 1 base, with 5 bases left in between. The CDR3 DNA reads TGTGCCAGCAGCCAAGTTCGTTCTGGGGCCAACGTCCTGACTTTC. Amino acid sequence: CASSQVRSGANVLTF.

The table lists this clone with a few counts. The chain employs TRBV19 and TRBJ2-7; TRBD1 matches 10 bases. The CDR3 length is 14 residues. Trimming took 4 bases from V and 10 from J; bases not matched to a gene: 10. From germline, CDR1 is LNHDA and CDR2 SQIVND (reference sequence). In nucleotides, the CDR3 is TGTGCCAGTAGTACGACGTCCCGGGACAGGGGCCAGTACTTC. Amino acids: CASSTTSRDRGQYF.

This clone was picked up one time. The V gene is TRBV4-3, the J gene TRBJ2-1; tentatively, D is TRBD2 (6 bases). Germline values: CDR1 LGHNA, CDR2 YSLEER. Trimming removed 1 base at V and 3 bases at J, with 13 bases between. This CDR3 has 16 amino acids. CDR3 coding DNA: TGCGCCAGCAGCCAAGTCCCCGGGAGCCTCTACAATGAGCAGTTCTTC. This translates into CASSQVPGSLYNEQFF.

The chain is built from TRBV4-3 and TRBJ2-1; possible D gene TRBD2, 6 bases. This CDR3 is 14 amino acids long. V was clipped by 3 bases and J by 10 bases, with 16 bases between them. CDR1 and CDR2 (germline): LGHNA, YSLEER. CDR3 amino acids: CASSHKVISGEQFF. CDR3 nucleotides: TGCGCCAGCAGCCATAAGGTCATTAGCGGCGAGCAGTTCTTC.

The chain links TRBV10-3 to TRBJ2-1; 10 bases match TRBD1. After removal of 4 bases from V and 5 bases from J, the junction contained 2 bases not matched to a gene. The length of the CDR3 is 14 residues. CDR1 and CDR2 from the germline V gene are ENHRY and SYGVKD. DNA for the CDR3: TGTGCCATCAGTGCAGGGACAGGGGACAATGAGCAGTTCTTC. Encoded protein: CAISAGTGDNEQFF.

The CDR3 is CAGKYRGNTEAFF. CDR3 DNA sequence: TGTGCCGGGAAATACAGGGGCAACACTGAAGCTTTCTTT. The V call is TRBV30, the J call TRBJ1-1, with 7 bases fitting TRBD1. The CDR3 loop spans 13 amino acids. Unmatched junction bases numbered 8, after V lost 8 bases and J lost 2 bases. Germline CDR1 and CDR2: GTSNPN and SVGIG (reference sequence).

In its sample, this clone was seen once. The chain combines TRBV9 with TRBJ2-2; D call uncertain. Germline V CDR1 and CDR2: SGDLS, YYNGEE. V shed 0 bases and J shed 1 base, with 13 bases lying between them. This CDR3 is 17 amino acids long. CDR3 region: CASSVAGWQENTGELFF. CDR3 nucleotides: TGTGCCAGCAGCGTAGCCGGTTGGCAGGAGAACACCGGGGAGCTGTTTTTT.

The chain has TRBV7-3 and TRBJ2-3; the D gene is possibly TRBD1 (6 bases). Germline V gives CDR1 SGHTA, CDR2 FQGTGA. The V end was cut by 4 bases, the J end by 1 base, with 12 bases between. The CDR3 runs 15 residues. CDR3 DNA: TGTGCCAGCAGCTCCTTACAGGGTTGCACAGATACGCAGTATTTT. Translation: CASSSLQGCTDTQYF.

The chain links TRBV12-5 to TRBJ1-1, with 8 bases identical to TRBD1. CDR3 length: 14 amino acids. Losses at the gene ends were 9 bases for V and 3 bases for J; bases not matched to a gene: 9. Germline V gene sequence: CDR1 LGHNT, CDR2 FRNRAP. CDR3 region: CASGPGGADTEAFF. As DNA, the CDR3 is TGTGCTAGCGGACCAGGGGGCGCGGACACTGAAGCTTTCTTT.

This chain uses TRBV5-1 with TRBJ2-5, with 13 bases lining up with TRBD2. The CDR3 extends over 16 amino acids. J gave up 4 bases and V 2 bases, and 5 bases lay outside the gene matches. Germline CDR1 is SGHRS and CDR2 is YFSETQ. CDR3 loop: CASSFGLAGARETQYF. CDR3 nucleotides: TGCGCCAGCAGCTTTGGACTAGCGGGAGCCCGAGAGACCCAGTACTTC.

V and J are TRBV2 and TRBJ1-2, with a tentative D call TRBD1 (5 bases). The germline V gene has CDR1 SNHLY and CDR2 FYNNEI. CDR3 length: 14 amino acids. V shed 4 bases and J shed 0 bases, with 9 bases lying between them. CDR3 residues: CASSVRDSNYGYTF. The CDR3 region has the DNA TGTGCCAGCAGTGTCAGGGATTCTAACTATGGCTACACCTTC.

V and J are TRBV5-6 and TRBJ2-1; TRBD2 matches at 13 bases. The CDR3 loop spans 16 amino acids. Germline assignment: CDR1 SGHDT and CDR2 YYEEEE. Trimming took 4 bases from V and 10 from J; bases not matched to a gene: 11. Written as DNA, the CDR3 is TGTGCCAGCAGCGTAACGACTAGCGGGAGGCGACTAGAGCAGTTCTTC. It codes for CASSVTTSGRRLEQFF.

This sequence joins TRBV6-5 and TRBJ2-7; 10 nucleotides align to TRBD1. Germline-derived CDR1 and CDR2 are MNHEY and SVGAGI. V gave up 2 bases and J gave up 3 bases; unmatched junction bases: 4. The CDR3 has 15 amino acids. CDR3 sequence: CASSYHGQGGYEQYF. The CDR3 nucleotides are TGTGCCAGCAGTTACCATGGACAGGGGGGCTACGAGCAGTACTTC.

The J gene is TRBJ2-5, the V gene TRBV7-8, with no clear D. The CDR3 totals 12 residues. V lost 2 bases to trimming and J lost 5 bases, with 6 bases between them. Germline lookup yields CDR1 SGHVS and CDR2 FQNEAQ. The CDR3 spells CASSLIKETQYF. CDR3 DNA sequence: TGTGCCAGCAGCTTAATTAAGGAGACCCAGTACTTC.

This sequence joins TRBV20-1 and TRBJ2-1; D perhaps matches TRBD1 (6 bases). This CDR3 region has 11 residues. Germline CDR1 and CDR2: DFQATT and SNEGSKA (reference sequence). V lost 3 bases and J 10 bases, leaving 10 bases between the germline ends. CDR3 in amino acids: CSARKGTEQFF. The CDR3 DNA reads as TGCAGTGCTAGGAAAGGGACAGAGCAGTTCTTC.

V usage is TRBV7-9 and J usage is TRBJ2-5; TRBD2 matches at 9 bases. This CDR3 has 17 amino acids. With V trimmed by 5 bases and J by 1 base, 11 bases remained unmatched. Germline CDR1 is SEHNR and CDR2 is FQNEAQ (reference sequence). The CDR3 DNA follows: TGTGCCAGCAGCCCCAACCGACTAGCGGATTCCCAAGAGACCCAGTACTTC. Translated: CASSPNRLADSQETQYF. The full variable domain, with the rest looked up from reference TRBV7-9 and TRBJ2-5, is DTGVSQNPRHKITKRGQNVTFRCDPISEHNRLYWYRQTLGQGPEFLTYFQNEAQLEKSRLLSDRFSAERPKGSFSTLEIQRTEQGDSAMYLCASSPNRLADSQETQYFGPGTRLLVL.

The chain recombines TRBV11-2 with TRBJ1-5; D possibly corresponds to TRBD1 (5 bases). The ends were cut back, 1 base at V and 9 bases at J, with 16 bases in the middle. The CDR3 has 15 residues. Germline values: CDR1 SGHAT, CDR2 FQNNGV. CDR3 residues: CASSLGEGGTSPQHF. The CDR3 DNA sequence: TGTGCCAGCAGCTTAGGGGAGGGAGGGACCTCGCCCCAGCATTTT. The variable domain in full, completed from reference TRBV11-2 and TRBJ1-5, reads EAGVAQSPRYKIIEKRQSVAFWCNPISGHATLYWYQQILGQGPKLLIQFQNNGVVDDSQLPKDRFSAERLKGVDSTLKIQPAKLEDSAVYLCASSLGEGGTSPQHFGDGTRLSIL.

The chain couples TRBV6-4 to TRBJ1-2; D not certain. There are 11 residues in the CDR3. V was pared by 3 bases and J by 5 bases, with 4 bases between. Germline V gene lookup returns CDR1 MRHNA and CDR2 SNTAGT. This chain's CDR3 is CASSDYYGYTF. CDR3 nucleotides: TGTGCCAGCAGTGATTATTATGGCTACACCTTC.

Remarks on this clone: Germline and junction disagree at one end, which may indicate a read error. V usage is TRBV11-3 and J usage is TRBJ1-6, with 7 nucleotides matching TRBD1. Germline values: CDR1 SGHNT, CDR2 YENEEA. CDR3 length: 15 residues. Here the CDR3 reads CASILSRGRDSPLHF. The CDR3 nucleotides are TGTGCCAGCATCTTAAGCAGGGGGAGAGATTCACCCCTCCACTTT. Variable domain in full (rest from reference TRBV11-3 and TRBJ1-6): EAGVVQSPRYKIIEKKQPVAFWCNPISGHNTLYWYLQNLGQGPELLIRYENEEAVDDSQLPKDRFSAERLKGVDSTLKIQPAELGDSAVYLCASILSRGRDSPLHFGNGTRLTVT.

This chain connects TRBV6-1 to TRBJ2-3, with D possibly TRBD1 on 6 matching bases. The ends were cut back, 4 bases at V and 1 base at J, with 15 bases in the middle. Germline loops: CDR1 MNHNS, CDR2 SASEGT. The CDR3 length is 16 residues. The CDR3 reads CASSVRQVVGTDTQYF. The CDR3 region has the DNA TGTGCCAGCAGTGTGCGACAGGTCGTGGGCACAGATACGCAGTATTTT.

The chain uses TRBV5-8 and TRBJ2-1; 7 bases line up with TRBD1. V was clipped by 4 bases and J by 2 bases; unmatched bases: 3. The CDR3 consists of 14 residues. From germline, CDR1 is SGHTS and CDR2 YDEGEE. The CDR3 sequence is CASSPGTAYNEQFF. The DNA of the CDR3 is TGTGCCAGCAGCCCGGGGACAGCCTACAATGAGCAGTTCTTC.

The chain links TRBV28 to TRBJ1-6, with no clear D. Germline V gives CDR1 MDHEN, CDR2 SYDVKM. This CDR3 has 15 amino acids. Trimming shortened V by 4 bases and J by 8 bases, and 15 bases separated the two germline ends. The CDR3, as DNA: TGTGCCAGCAGTTCCGCCGGAGTTAGTTATTCACCCCTCCACTTT. It translates to CASSSAGVSYSPLHF.

This chain joins TRBV11-2 and TRBJ2-7; D is uncertain. This CDR3 region has 13 residues. CDR1 is SGHAT and CDR2 is FQNNGV in the germline V gene. Trimming left V 4 bases short and J 0 bases short, with 7 bases between. The CDR3 bases are TGTGCCAGCAGCTCAATCGGCTCCTACGAGCAGTACGTC. It is translated as CASSSIGSYEQYV.

The table lists this clone with a count of one. V usage is TRBV9 and J usage is TRBJ2-1; TRBD1 is a possible D gene (5 bases). Trimming removed 0 bases at V and 1 base at J, with 8 bases between. Germline V lookup: CDR1 SGDLS, CDR2 YYNGEE. The CDR3 contains 15 residues. This CDR3 reads CASSVEGWSYNEQFF. CDR3 in DNA: TGTGCCAGCAGCGTAGAGGGGTGGTCCTACAATGAGCAGTTCTTC.

The gene calls are TRBV6-1 and TRBJ1-2; D is unclear. This CDR3 has 13 amino acids. CDR1 and CDR2 (germline): MNHNS, SASEGT. Trimming left V 7 bases short and J 1 base short, with 10 bases between. CDR3 in DNA: TGTGCCAGCAAGGCGTATTTTAACTATGGCTACACCTTC. Its translation: CASKAYFNYGYTF.

The chain recombines TRBV7-6 with TRBJ1-1, with a tentative D call TRBD1 (5 bases). The CDR3 is 15 amino acids. V lost 1 base to trimming and J lost 1 base, with 10 bases between them. CDR1 and CDR2 from the germline V gene are SGHVS and FNYEAQ. The CDR3 DNA reads as TGTGCCAGCAGCTTAGAAGCAGGGAGGAACACTGAAGCTTTCTTT. Amino acid sequence: CASSLEAGRNTEAFF.